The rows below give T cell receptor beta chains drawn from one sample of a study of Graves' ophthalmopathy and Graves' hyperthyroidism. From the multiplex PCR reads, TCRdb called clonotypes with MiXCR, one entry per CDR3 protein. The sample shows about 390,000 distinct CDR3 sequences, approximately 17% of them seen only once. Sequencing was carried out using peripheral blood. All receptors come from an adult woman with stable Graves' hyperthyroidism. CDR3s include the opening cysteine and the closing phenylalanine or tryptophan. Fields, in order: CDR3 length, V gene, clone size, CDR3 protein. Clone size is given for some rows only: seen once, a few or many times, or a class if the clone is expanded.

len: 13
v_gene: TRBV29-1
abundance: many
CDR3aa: CSVAAGGLYEQYF

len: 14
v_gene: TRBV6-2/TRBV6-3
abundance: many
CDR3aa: CASSNLALSYEQYF

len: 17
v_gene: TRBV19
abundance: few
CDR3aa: CASSTLGEPLGDNEQFF

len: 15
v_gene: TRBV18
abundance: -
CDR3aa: CASSPVDDSNQPQHF

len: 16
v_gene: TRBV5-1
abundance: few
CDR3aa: CASSWIAGSNTGELFF

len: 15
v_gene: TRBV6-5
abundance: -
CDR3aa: CASSYSAGQGSPQHF

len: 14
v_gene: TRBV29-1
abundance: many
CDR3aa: CSVGYRGEGETQYF

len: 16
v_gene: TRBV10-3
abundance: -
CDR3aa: CAISLTSGRNQETQYF

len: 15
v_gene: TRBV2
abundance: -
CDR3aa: CASNHRGGYNQPQHF

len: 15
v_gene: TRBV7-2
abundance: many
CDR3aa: CASSSGGAINQPQHF

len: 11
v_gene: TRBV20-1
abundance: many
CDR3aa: CSAARSYEQYF

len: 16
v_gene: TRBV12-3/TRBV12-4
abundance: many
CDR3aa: CASSLAGGPRGYEQYF

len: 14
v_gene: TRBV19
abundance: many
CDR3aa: CASSGTGSAETQYF

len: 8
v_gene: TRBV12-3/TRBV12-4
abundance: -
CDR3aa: CASSLSTF

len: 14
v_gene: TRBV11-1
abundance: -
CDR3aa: CASSFLTENTEAFF

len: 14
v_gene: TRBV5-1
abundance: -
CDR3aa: CTSSLGNRGNIKYF

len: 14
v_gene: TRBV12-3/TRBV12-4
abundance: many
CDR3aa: CASSLDGGVHEQYF

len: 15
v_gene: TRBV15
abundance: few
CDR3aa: CATSRDVGPDNEQFF

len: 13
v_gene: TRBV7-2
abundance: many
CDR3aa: CASSHVRSREQYF

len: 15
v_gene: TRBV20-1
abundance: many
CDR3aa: CSAPTRGDSNQPQHF

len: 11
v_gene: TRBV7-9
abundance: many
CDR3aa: CASSRQGGYTF

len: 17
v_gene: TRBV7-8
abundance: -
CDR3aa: CASSLERLAWEKETQYF

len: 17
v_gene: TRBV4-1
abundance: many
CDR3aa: CASSQKRGGDRSYEQYF

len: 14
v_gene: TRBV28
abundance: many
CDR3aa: CASRRSGISYEQYF

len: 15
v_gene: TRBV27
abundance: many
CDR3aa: CASSLIGGVSYEQYF

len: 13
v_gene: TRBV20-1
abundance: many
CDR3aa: CSASSGWDQPQHF

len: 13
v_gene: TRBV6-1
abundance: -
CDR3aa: CASSERTGAVAFF

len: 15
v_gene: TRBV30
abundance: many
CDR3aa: CAWSRGISGANVLTF

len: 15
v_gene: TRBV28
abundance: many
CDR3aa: CASSSGREYQETQYF